Listed below are T cell receptor beta chains from one sample, sequenced in a study of vaccination and CD4 T cells after COVID-19. MiXCR was run by TCRdb on the PCR reads, yielding one entry per CDR3 protein. The repertoire holds about 14,000 distinct CDR3 sequences, with roughly 58% as singletons. These receptors' antigens are unknown. Here the sequenced sample was cultured CD4+ T cells from blood, taken after SARS-CoV-2 vaccination. The source of these receptors is a human donor with COVID-19. Both conserved end residues are part of each CDR3. The D gene is left open where the match is weak. Expanded clones get a size class; other rows say once, few or many, or leave the size out.

clone_size j_call v_call d_call cdr3_aa cdr3_nt
NA TRBJ1-4 TRBV28 NA CASSRRDGEPSRLATNEKLFF TGTGCCAGCAGTCGTCGGGACGGTGAACCCAGCCGATTAGCAACTAATGAAAAACTGTTTTTT
few TRBJ1-2 TRBV11-2 NA CASSHGTSYGGYTF TGTGCCAGCAGCCACGGGACATCCTACGGGGGCTACACCTTC
NA TRBJ2-3 TRBV20-1 NA CSASARDLSTDTQYF TGCAGTGCTAGTGCGCGGGACCTAAGCACAGATACGCAGTATTTT
NA TRBJ2-7 TRBV6-1 TRBD1 CATGTGGSVEQYF TGTGCCACCGGGACAGGCGGTTCGGTCGAGCAGTACTTC
NA TRBJ1-4 TRBV6-1 NA CASSPRRLTNEKLFF TGTGCCAGCAGTCCGCGACGCCTAACTAATGAAAAACTGTTTTTT
NA TRBJ2-3 TRBV5-5 TRBD2 CASSWRASGSTDTQYF TGTGCCAGCAGCTGGAGGGCTAGCGGGAGCACAGATACGCAGTATTTT
NA TRBJ1-2 TRBV6-2/TRBV6-3 NA CASSDSGTQWRGYTF TGTGCCAGCAGTGACTCCGGGACACAATGGCGCGGCTACACCTTC
NA TRBJ2-2 TRBV24-1 NA CATKDTGELFF TGTGCCACCAAGGACACCGGGGAGCTGTTTTTT
NA TRBJ1-5 TRBV6-1 NA CASYGWGTNQPQHF TGTGCCAGTTACGGTTGGGGGACTAATCAGCCCCAGCATTTT
NA TRBJ2-7 TRBV12-3/TRBV12-4 TRBD1 CASSLRGQGYEQYF TGTGCCAGCAGTTTGAGGGGACAGGGGTACGAGCAGTACTTC
NA TRBJ1-5 TRBV7-2 NA CASSFGPYSNQPQHF TGTGCCAGCAGCTTCGGACCCTATAGCAATCAGCCCCAGCATTTT
NA TRBJ2-3 TRBV19 TRBD2 CASSIGTSRWEDTQYF TGTGCCAGTAGTATCGGGACTAGTAGGTGGGAGGATACGCAGTATTTT
NA TRBJ1-5 TRBV19 TRBD1 CASSLDRVSRNQPQHF TGTGCCAGTAGTCTAGACAGGGTTAGTCGCAATCAGCCCCAGCATTTT
NA TRBJ2-5 TRBV20-1 TRBD2 CSARGGLQETQYF TGCAGTGCCCGGGGGGGCCTCCAAGAGACCCAGTACTTC
NA TRBJ1-5 TRBV28 NA CASSPSGANSNQPQHF TGTGCCAGCAGCCCCTCAGGCGCGAATAGCAATCAGCCCCAGCATTTT
NA TRBJ2-5 TRBV4-3 NA CASSQAPGSGLRETQYF TGCGCCAGCAGCCAAGCCCCCGGCAGCGGTTTAAGAGAGACCCAGTACTTC